This TCR beta chain emerged from a study of T-cell reconstitution after alpha-beta-depleted transplantation in children. Study-level points and caveats: The high TCRbeta diversity at day 60 in some patients came from surviving recipient T cells and thymic progenitors. T-cell numbers and diversity, one year after transplant, stemmed largely from T cells that were newly produced.

TCRbeta library preparation incorporated unique molecular identifiers. A single record per CDR3 protein comes from TCRdb applying MiXCR to the PCR reads. The data hold 670,000 or so distinct CDR3 sequences, with roughly 14% observed a single time. This clonotype was observed a few times. Its antigen is unknown. This receptor was obtained from a girl aged 2 to 9 with congenital amegakaryocytic thrombocytopenia, due to receive a stem cell transplant. The input for sequencing was PBMCs, taken before TCRalphabeta/CD19-depleted stem cell transplant.

This CDR3 is CASSLKGPGQFF. DNA of the CDR3: TGTGCCAGCAGCTTAAAGGGTCCTGGGCAGTTCTTC. The chain has TRBV5-5 and TRBJ2-1; no reliable D call. Germline-derived CDR1 and CDR2 are SGHKS and YYEKEE (reference sequence). The CDR3 has 12 amino acids. V lost 2 bases to trimming and J lost 12 bases, with 12 bases between them.